This T cell receptor (beta chain) stems from a study of CD8 T cells in ankylosing spondylitis. Notes on this clonotype: Its cognate antigen is unknown.

Quantitative 5'-RACE was performed with molecular barcodes, and it yielded the TCR beta libraries. TCRdb fed the 5' RACE reads into MiXCR, producing one record per CDR3 protein. This table holds just over 350,000 distinct CDR3 sequences, 20% to 25% found once. Trimming took 4 bases from V and 1 from J; bases not matched to a gene: 3. This CDR3 has 15 amino acids. The germline V gene has CDR1 SGHKS and CDR2 YYEKEE (reference sequence). Overall study findings and caveats: A TCR beta motif made of under 10 highly homologous variants seemed typical of ankylosing spondylitis blood. Some motif variants had been reported before (in reactive arthritis synovial fluid and blood).

The sequenced sample consisted of blood, either unsorted or a sorted T cell fraction (not recorded which). This chain joins TRBV5-5 and TRBJ2-3; 10 bases map to TRBD2. The sequence was obtained from a male donor with ankylosing spondylitis or in good health (not recorded which). The CDR3 DNA is TGTGCCAGCAGCGCCCTAGCGGGGGGCACAGATACGCAGTATTTT. Translation gives CASSALAGGTDTQYF.